This T cell receptor beta chain was obtained from a study of blood T cells in healthy people across ages. It was with a sample-barcoded 5' primer and a J-beta primer mix that a second PCR of roughly 6 to 12 cycles was run. MiXCR, run by TCRdb on the 5' RACE reads, gives a single entry per CDR3 protein. The data show approximately 1.5 million distinct CDR3 sequences, around 40% seen once. This clonotype was seen only a few times. The sequencing input was blood. The source is a woman aged 18 to 35 in good health.

CDR3 DNA: TGTGCCAGCAGACTAGCGGGAGGGCCCGAGCAGTACTTC. Its translation is CASRLAGGPEQYF. The chain links TRBV27 to TRBJ2-7, with 13 bases identical to TRBD2. The CDR3 covers 13 residues. V shed 6 bases and J 6 bases; nucleotides not matched to a gene: 2. Germline V gene sequence: CDR1 MNHEY, CDR2 SMNVEV (reference sequence).